This TCR beta chain originates from a study of T cells after posttransplantation cyclophosphamide. Notes on the study in general: Recipient CMV seropositivity and CMV reactivation strongly tracked TRB clonality. Tissue-infiltrating T cells from skin or gut overlapped little with blood T cells. Later post-transplant blood repertoires were often dominated by donor CD8+ memory clones.

On this clone itself: What it binds is unknown.

Cells defined as naive were viable CD3+CD4+ or CD3+CD8+ and CCR7+CD45RA+CD45RO-CD95-CD27+CD28+. Peripheral blood was collected from the related graft donor on the marrow donation day. V gave up 0 bases and J gave up 0 bases, with 10 bases separating them. The CDR3 length is 16 residues. From germline, CDR1 is SGHRS and CDR2 YFSETQ. Sequencing was performed with immunoSEQ multiplex PCR; in TCRdb, only in-frame clones are kept and a portion is missing. The sample gives 31,000 or so clones, around 90% of which show up once; roughly 0.22% is in the top ten. The gene calls are TRBV5-1 and TRBJ2-1, with TRBD1 as a possible D gene (5 bases). The source material was naive CD4+ T cells sorted from PBMCs. The TCR sequence derives from a woman aged 60 to 75 in good health, CMV-negative, and a related stem cell transplant donor. Here the CDR3 reads CASSLVGDPSYNEQFF. CDR3 nucleotides: TGCGCCAGCAGCTTGGTAGGGGATCCCTCCTACAATGAGCAGTTCTTC.